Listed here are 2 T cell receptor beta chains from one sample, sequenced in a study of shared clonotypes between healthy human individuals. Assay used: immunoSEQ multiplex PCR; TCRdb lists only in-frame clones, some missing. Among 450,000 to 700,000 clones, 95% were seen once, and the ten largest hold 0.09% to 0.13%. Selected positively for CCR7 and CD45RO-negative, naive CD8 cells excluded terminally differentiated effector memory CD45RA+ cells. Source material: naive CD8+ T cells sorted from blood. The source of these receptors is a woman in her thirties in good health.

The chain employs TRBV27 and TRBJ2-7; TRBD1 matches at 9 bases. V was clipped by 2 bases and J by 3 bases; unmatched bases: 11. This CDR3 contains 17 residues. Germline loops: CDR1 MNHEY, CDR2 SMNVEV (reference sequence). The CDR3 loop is CASSLIGTGLNSYEQYF. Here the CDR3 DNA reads TGTGCCAGCAGTTTAATCGGGACAGGGCTGAATAGCTACGAGCAGTACTTC.

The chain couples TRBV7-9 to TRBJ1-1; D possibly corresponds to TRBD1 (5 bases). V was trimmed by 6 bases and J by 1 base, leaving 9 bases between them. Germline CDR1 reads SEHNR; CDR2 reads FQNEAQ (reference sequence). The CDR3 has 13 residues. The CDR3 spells CASRLGTNTEAFF. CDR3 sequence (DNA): TGTGCCAGCAGACTGGGGACGAACACTGAAGCTTTCTTT.